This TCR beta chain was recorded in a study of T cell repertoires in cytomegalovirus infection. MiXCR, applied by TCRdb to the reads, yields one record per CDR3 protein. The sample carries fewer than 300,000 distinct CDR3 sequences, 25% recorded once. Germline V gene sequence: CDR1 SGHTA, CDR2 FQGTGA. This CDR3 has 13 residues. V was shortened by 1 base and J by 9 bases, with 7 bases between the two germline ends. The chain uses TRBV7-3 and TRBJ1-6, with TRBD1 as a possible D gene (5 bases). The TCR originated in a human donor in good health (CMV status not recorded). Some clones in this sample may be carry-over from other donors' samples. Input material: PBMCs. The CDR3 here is CASSLRQGSPLHF. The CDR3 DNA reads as TGTGCCAGCAGCTTAAGGCAGGGTTCACCCCTCCACTTT.